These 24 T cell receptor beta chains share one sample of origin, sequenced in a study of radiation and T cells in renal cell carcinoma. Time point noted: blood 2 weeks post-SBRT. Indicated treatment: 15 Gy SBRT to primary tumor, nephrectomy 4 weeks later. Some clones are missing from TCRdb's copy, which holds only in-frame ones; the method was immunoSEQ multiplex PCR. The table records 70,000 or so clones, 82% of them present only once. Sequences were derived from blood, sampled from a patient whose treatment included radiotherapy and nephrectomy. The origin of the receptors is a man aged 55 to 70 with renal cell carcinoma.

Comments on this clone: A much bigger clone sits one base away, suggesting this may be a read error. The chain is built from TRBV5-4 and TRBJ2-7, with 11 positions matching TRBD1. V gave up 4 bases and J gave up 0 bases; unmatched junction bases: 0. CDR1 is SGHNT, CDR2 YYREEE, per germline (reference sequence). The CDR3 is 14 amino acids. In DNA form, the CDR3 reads TGTGCCAGCAGCGGGACAGGGGGCTCCTACGAGCAGTACTTC. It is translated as CASSGTGGSYEQYF. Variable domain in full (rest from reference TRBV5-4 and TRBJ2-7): ETGVTQSPTHLIKTRGQQVTLRCSSQSGHNTVSWYQQALGQGPQFIFQYYREEENGRGNFPPRFSGLQFPNYSSELNVNALELDDSALYLCASSGTGGSYEQYFGPGTRLTVT.

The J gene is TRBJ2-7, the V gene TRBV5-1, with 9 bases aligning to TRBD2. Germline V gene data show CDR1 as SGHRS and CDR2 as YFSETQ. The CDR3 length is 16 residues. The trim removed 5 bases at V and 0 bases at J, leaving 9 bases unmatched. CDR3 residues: CASSFSSGISSYEQYF. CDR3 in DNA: TGCGCCAGCAGTTTCTCTAGCGGGATTTCCTCCTACGAGCAGTACTTC.

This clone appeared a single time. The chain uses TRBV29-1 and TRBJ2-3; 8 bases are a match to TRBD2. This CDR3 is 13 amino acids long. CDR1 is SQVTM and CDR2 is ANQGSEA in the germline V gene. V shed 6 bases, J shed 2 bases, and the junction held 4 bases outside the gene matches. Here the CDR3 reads CSVERENTDTQYF. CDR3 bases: TGCAGCGTGGAGCGGGAGAACACAGATACGCAGTATTTT.

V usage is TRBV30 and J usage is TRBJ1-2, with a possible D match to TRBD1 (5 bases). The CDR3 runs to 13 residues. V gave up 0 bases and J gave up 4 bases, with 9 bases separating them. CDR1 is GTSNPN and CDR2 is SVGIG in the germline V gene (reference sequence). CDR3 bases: TGTGCCTGGAGTGTTCAGGGATCCTATGGCTACACCTTC. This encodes CAWSVQGSYGYTF. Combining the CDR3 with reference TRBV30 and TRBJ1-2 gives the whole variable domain SQTIHQWPATLVQPVGSPLSLECTVEGTSNPNLYWYRQAAGRGLQLLFYSVGIGQISSEVPQNLSASRPQDRQFILSSKKLLLSDSGFYLCAWSVQGSYGYTFGSGTRLTVV.

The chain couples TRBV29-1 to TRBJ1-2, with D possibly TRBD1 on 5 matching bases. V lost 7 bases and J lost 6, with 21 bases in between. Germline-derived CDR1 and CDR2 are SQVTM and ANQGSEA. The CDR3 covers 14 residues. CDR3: CSAGRKGNRDGYTF. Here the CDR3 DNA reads TGCAGCGCGGGCCGGAAGGGGAACCGGGATGGCTACACCTTC.

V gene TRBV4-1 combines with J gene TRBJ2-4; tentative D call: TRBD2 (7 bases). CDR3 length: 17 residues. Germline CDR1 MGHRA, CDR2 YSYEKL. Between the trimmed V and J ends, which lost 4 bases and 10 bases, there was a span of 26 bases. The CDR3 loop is CASSPNSAGQAITIQYF. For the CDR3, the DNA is TGCGCCAGCAGCCCAAATTCAGCGGGACAAGCGATCACAATTCAGTACTTC.

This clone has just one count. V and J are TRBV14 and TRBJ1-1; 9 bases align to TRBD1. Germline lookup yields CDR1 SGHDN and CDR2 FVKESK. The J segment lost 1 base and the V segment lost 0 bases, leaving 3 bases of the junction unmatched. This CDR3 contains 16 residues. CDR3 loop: CASSQEGTGWNTEAFF. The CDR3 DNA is TGTGCCAGCAGCCAAGAGGGGACAGGGTGGAACACTGAAGCTTTCTTT. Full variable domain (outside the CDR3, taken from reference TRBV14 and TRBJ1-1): EAGVTQFPSHSVIEKGQTVTLRCDPISGHDNLYWYRRVMGKEIKFLLHFVKESKQDESGMPNNRFLAERTGGTYSTLKVQPAELEDSGVYFCASSQEGTGWNTEAFFGQGTRLTVV.

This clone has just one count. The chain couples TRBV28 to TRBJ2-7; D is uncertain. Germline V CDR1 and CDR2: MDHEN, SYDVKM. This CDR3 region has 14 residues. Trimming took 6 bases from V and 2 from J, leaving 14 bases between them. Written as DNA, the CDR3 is TGTGCCAGCAGCCCAGGCGGAAGGGCCTACGAGCAGTACTTC. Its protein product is CASSPGGRAYEQYF. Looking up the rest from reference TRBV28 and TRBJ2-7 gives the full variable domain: DVKVTQSSRYLVKRTGEKVFLECVQDMDHENMFWYRQDPGLGLRLIYFSYDVKMKEKGDIPEGYSVSREKKERFSLILESASTNQTSMYLCASSPGGRAYEQYFGPGTRLTVT.

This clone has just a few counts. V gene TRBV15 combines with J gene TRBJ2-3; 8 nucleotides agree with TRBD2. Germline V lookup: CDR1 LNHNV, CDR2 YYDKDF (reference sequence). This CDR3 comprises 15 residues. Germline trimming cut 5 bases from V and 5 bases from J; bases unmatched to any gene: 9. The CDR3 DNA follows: TGTGCCACCAGCTGGAAGCAGCGGGAGATAGATACGCAGTATTTT. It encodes CATSWKQREIDTQYF.

In DNA, the CDR3 is TGTGCCAGCGGACGGACTAACTATGGCTACACCTTC. It translates to CASGRTNYGYTF. The chain combines TRBV5-8 with TRBJ1-2; D is unclear. Germline values: CDR1 SGHTS, CDR2 YDEGEE. Trimming removed 7 bases at V and 0 bases at J, with 7 bases between. The CDR3 is made up of 12 amino acids.

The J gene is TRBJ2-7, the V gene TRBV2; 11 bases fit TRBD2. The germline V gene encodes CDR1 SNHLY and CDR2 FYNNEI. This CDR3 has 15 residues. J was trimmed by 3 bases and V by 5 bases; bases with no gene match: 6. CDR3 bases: TGTGCCAGCAGTTCCGGGACTAGCGGTTTCTACGAGCAGTACTTC. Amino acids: CASSSGTSGFYEQYF.

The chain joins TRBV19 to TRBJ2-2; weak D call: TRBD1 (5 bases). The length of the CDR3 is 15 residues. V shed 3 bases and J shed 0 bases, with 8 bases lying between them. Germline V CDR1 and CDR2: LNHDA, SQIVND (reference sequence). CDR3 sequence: CASSIAGTNTGELFF. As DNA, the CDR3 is TGTGCCAGTAGTATTGCAGGGACGAACACCGGGGAGCTGTTTTTT.

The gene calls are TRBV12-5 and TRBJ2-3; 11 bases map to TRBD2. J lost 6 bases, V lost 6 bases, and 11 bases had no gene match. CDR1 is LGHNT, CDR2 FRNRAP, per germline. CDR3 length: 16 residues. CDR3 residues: CASGLSLAGVGDTQYF. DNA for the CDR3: TGTGCTAGTGGACTTTCACTAGCGGGAGTGGGCGATACGCAGTATTTT.

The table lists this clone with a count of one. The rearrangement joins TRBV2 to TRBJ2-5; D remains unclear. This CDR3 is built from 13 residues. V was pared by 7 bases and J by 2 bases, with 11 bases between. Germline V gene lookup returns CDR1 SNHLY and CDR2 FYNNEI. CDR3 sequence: CASTKGRQETQYF. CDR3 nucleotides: TGTGCCAGCACCAAAGGGCGGCAAGAGACCCAGTACTTC.

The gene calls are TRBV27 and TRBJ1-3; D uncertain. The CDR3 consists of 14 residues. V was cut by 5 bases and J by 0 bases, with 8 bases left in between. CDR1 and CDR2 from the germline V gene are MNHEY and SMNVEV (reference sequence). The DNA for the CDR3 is TGTGCCAGCAGTCCCTCGAGCTCTGGAAACACCATATATTTT. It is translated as CASSPSSSGNTIYF.

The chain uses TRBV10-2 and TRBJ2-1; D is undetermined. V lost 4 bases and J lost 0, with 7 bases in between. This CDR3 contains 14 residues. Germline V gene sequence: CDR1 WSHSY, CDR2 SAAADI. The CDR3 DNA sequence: TGCGCCAGCAGTGTTGGTAGCTCCTACAATGAGCAGTTCTTC. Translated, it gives CASSVGSSYNEQFF.

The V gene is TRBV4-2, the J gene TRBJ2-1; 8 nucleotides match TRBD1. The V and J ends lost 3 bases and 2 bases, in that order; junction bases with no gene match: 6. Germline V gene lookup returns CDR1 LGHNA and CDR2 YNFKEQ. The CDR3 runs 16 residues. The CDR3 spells CASSHSGGLPYNEQFF. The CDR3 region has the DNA TGTGCCAGCAGCCACTCAGGGGGCCTTCCCTACAATGAGCAGTTCTTC.

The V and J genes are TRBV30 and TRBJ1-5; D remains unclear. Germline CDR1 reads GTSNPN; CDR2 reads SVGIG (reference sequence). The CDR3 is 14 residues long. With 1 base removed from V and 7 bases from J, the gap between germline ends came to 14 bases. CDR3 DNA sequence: TGTGCCTGGAGTGGTAAGAGGACGGGACAGCCCCAGCATTTT. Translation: CAWSGKRTGQPQHF.

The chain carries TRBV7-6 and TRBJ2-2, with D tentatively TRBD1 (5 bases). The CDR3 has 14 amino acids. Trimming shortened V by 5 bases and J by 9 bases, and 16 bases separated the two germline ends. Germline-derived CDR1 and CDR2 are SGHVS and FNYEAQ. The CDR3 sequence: CASSSRVGVRELFF. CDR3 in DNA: TGTGCCAGCAGCAGCAGGGTGGGCGTCCGGGAGCTGTTTTTT.

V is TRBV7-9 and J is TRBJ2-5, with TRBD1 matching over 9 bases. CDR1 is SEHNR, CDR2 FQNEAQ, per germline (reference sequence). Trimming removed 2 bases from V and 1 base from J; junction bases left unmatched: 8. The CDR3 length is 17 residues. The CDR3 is CASSLPRTGVFQETQYF. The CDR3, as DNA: TGTGCCAGCAGCTTACCCAGGACAGGGGTCTTCCAAGAGACCCAGTACTTC.

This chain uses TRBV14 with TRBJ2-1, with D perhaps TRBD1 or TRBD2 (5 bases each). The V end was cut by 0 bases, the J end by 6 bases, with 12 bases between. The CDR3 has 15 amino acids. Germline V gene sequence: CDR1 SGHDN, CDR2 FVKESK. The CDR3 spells CASSQEYGAPNEQFF. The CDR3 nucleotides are TGTGCCAGCAGCCAAGAATACGGGGCCCCCAATGAGCAGTTCTTC.

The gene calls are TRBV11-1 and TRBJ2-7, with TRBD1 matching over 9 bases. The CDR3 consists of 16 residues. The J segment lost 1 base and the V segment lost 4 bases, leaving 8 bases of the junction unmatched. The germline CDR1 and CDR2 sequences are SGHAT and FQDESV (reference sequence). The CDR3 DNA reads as TGTGCCAGCAGCTCGCCTGCCGGGACAGGGTCCTACGAGCAGTACTTC. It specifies CASSSPAGTGSYEQYF.

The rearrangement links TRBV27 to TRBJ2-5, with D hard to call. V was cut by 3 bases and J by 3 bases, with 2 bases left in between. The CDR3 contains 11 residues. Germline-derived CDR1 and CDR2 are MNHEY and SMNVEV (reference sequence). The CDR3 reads CASSFKETQYF. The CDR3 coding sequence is TGTGCCAGCAGTTTCAAAGAGACCCAGTACTTC.

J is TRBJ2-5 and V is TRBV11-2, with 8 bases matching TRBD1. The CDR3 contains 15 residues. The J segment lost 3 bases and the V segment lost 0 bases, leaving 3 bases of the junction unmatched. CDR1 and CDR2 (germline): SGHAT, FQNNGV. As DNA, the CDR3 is TGTGCCAGCAGCTTAGATTCGGACAGGGAAGAGACCCAGTACTTC. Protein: CASSLDSDREETQYF.